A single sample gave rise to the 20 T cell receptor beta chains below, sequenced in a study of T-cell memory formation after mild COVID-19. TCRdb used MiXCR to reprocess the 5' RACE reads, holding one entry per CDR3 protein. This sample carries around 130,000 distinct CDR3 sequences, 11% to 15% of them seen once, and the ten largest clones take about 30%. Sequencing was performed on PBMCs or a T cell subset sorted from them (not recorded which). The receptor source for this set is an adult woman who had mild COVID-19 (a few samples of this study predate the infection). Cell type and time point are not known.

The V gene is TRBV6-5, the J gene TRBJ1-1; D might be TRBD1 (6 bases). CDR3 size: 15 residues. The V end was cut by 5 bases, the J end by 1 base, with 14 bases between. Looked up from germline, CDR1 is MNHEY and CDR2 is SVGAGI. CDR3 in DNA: TGTGCCAGCAGTAAACTGAGGGGGAGGAACACTGAAGCTTTCTTT. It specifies CASSKLRGRNTEAFF.

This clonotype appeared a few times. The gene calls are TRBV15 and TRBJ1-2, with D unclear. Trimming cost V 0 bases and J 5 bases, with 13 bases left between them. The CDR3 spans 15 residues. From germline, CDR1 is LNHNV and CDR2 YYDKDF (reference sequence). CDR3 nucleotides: TGTGCCACCAGCAGAGATCGTACAGTTTTGTATGGCTACACCTTC. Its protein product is CATSRDRTVLYGYTF. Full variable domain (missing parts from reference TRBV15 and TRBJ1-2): DAMVIQNPRYQVTQFGKPVTLSCSQTLNHNVMYWYQQKSSQAPKLLFHYYDKDFNNEADTPDNFQSRRPNTSFCFLDIRSPGLGDTAMYLCATSRDRTVLYGYTFGSGTRLTVV.

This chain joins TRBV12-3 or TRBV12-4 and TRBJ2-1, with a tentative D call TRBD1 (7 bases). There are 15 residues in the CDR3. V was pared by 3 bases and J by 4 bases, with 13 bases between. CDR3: CASSLGRGEYNEQFF. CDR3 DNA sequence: TGTGCCAGCAGTTTGGGCAGGGGGGAGTACAATGAGCAGTTCTTC.

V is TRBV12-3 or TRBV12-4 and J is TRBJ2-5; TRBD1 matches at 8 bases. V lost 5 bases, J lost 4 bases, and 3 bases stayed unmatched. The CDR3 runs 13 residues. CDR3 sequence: CASSQGAGETQYF. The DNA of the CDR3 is TGTGCCAGCAGTCAGGGGGCGGGAGAGACCCAGTACTTC.

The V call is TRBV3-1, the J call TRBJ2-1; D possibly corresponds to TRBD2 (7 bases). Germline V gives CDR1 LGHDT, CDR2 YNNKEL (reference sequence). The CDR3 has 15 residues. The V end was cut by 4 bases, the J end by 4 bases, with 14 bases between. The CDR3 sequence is CASSRRGGVYNEQFF. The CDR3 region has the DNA TGTGCCAGCAGCCGGAGAGGGGGGGTTTACAATGAGCAGTTCTTC.

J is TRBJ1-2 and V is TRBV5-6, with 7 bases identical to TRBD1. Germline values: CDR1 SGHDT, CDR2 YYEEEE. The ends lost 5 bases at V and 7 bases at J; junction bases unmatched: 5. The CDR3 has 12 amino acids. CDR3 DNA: TGTGCCAGCAGGGACAGGACGGGTGGCTACACCTTC. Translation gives CASRDRTGGYTF.

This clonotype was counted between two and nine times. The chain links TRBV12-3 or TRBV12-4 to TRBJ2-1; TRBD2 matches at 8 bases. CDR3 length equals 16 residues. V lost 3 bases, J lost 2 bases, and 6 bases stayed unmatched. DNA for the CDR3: TGTGCCAGCAGTTTGTTCGTAGCGGGGCCCTACAATGAGCAGTTCTTC. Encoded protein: CASSLFVAGPYNEQFF.

The CDR3 region is CAISDHVSSGGRNEQFF. CDR3 DNA: TGTGCCATCAGTGACCACGTTTCTAGCGGGGGGAGAAATGAGCAGTTCTTC. The V gene is TRBV10-3, the J gene TRBJ2-1, with TRBD2 matching over 11 bases. The CDR3 spans 17 residues. J gave up 7 bases and V 3 bases, and 11 bases lay outside the gene matches. Germline assignment: CDR1 ENHRY and CDR2 SYGVKD.

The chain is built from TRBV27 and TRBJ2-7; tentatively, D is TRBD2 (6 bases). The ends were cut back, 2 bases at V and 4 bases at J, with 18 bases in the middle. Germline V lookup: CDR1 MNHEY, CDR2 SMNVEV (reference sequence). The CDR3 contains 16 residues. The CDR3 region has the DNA TGTGCCAGCAGTTTAGAAGGCCTGGAGGGAGAGTACGAGCAGTACTTC. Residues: CASSLEGLEGEYEQYF.

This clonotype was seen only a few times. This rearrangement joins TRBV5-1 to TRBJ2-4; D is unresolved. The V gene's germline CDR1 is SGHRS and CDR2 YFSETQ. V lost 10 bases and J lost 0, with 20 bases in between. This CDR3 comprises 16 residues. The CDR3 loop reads CAYVSSGGLAKNIQYF. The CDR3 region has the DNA TGCGCCTACGTCTCCTCGGGCGGCCTAGCCAAAAACATTCAGTACTTC.

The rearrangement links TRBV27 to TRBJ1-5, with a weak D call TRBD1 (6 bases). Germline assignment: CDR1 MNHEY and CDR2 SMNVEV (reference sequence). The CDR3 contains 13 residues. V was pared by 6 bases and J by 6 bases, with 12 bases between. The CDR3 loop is CASSPNRAQPQHF. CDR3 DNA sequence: TGTGCCAGCAGCCCTAACAGGGCTCAGCCCCAGCATTTT.

The CDR3 DNA reads as TGTGCCAGTATGGCCCCAAGCTCCTACGAGCAGTACTTC. Translating gives CASMAPSSYEQYF. The chain uses TRBV12-3 or TRBV12-4 and TRBJ2-7; the D is unclear. V was pared by 9 bases and J by 0 bases, with 12 bases between. This CDR3 spans 13 amino acids.

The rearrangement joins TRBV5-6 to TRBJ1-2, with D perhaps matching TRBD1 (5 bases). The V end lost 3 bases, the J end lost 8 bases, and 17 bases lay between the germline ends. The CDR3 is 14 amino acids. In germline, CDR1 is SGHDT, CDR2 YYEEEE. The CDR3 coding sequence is TGTGCCAGCAGCTCTGGGCCGGGAGGGGCCGGCTACACCTTC. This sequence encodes CASSSGPGGAGYTF.

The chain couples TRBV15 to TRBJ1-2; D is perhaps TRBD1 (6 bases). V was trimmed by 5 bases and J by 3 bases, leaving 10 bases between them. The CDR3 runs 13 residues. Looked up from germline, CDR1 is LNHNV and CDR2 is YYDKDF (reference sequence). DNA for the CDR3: TGTGCCACCAGCGGGCGACAGGACTATGGCTACACCTTC. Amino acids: CATSGRQDYGYTF.

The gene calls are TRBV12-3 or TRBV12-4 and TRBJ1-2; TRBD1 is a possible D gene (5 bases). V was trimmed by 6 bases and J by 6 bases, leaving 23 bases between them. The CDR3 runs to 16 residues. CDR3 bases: TGTGCCAGCAGCCAGCCCAACCTAGTTTGGGGACATGGCTACACCTTC. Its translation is CASSQPNLVWGHGYTF.

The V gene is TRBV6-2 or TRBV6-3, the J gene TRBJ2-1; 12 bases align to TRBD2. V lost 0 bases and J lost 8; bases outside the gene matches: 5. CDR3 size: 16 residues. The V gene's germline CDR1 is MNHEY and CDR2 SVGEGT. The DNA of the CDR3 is TGTGCCAGCAGTTACTCGACTAGCGGGAGACTTGATGAGCAGTTCTTC. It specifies CASSYSTSGRLDEQFF.

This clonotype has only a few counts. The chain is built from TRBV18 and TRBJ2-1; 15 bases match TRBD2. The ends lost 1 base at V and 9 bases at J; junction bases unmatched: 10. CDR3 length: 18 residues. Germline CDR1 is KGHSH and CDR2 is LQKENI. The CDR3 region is CASSPLYEGLAGGGEQFF. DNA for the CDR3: TGTGCCAGCTCACCACTCTATGAGGGACTAGCGGGAGGCGGTGAGCAGTTCTTC. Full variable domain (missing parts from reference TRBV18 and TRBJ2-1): NAGVMQNPRHLVRRRGQEARLRCSPMKGHSHVYWYRQLPEEGLKFMVYLQKENIIDESGMPKERFSAEFPKEGPSILRIQQVVRGDSAAYFCASSPLYEGLAGGGEQFFGPGTRLTVL.

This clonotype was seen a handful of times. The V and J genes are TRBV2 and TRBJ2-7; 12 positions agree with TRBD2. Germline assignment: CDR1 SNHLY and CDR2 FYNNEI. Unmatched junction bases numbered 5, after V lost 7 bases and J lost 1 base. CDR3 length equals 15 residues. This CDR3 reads CASTLAGGPSYEQYF. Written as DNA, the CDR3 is TGTGCCAGCACACTAGCGGGAGGCCCATCCTACGAGCAGTACTTC.

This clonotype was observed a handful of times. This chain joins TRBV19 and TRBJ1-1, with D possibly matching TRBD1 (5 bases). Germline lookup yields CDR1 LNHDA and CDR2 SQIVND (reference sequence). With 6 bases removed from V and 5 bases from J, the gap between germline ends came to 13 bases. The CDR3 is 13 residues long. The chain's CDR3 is CASRIGPGTEAFF. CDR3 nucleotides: TGTGCCAGTAGAATCGGGCCAGGGACTGAAGCTTTCTTT.

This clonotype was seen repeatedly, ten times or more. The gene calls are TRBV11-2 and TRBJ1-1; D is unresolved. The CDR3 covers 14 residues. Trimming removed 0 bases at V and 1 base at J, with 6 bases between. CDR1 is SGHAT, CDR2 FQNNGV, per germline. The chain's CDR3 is CASSLDPGNTEAFF. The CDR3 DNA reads TGTGCCAGCAGCTTAGACCCAGGGAACACTGAAGCTTTCTTT.